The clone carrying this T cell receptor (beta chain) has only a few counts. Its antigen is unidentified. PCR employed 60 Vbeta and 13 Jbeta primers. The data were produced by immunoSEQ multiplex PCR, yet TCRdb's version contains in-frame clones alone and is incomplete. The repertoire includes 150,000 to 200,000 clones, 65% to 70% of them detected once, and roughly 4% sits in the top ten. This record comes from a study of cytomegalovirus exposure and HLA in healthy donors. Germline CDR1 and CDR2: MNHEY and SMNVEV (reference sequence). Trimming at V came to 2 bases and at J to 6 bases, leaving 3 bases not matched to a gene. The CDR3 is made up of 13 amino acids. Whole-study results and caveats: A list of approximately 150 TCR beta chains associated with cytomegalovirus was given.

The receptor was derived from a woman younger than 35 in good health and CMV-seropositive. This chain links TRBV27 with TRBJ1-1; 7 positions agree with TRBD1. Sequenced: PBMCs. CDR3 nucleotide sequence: TGTGCCAGCAGTTTAGAGGGGGCGTCTGAAGCTTTCTTT. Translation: CASSLEGASEAFF.